The 24 T cell receptor beta chains listed next were all sequenced from one sample in a study of T-cell reconstitution after alpha-beta-depleted transplantation in children. A TCRbeta library incorporating unique molecular identifiers was prepared. TCRdb independently ran MiXCR on the PCR reads; one entry per CDR3 protein. Of more than 550,000 distinct CDR3 sequences listed, 10% to 13% are singletons. The source material was PBMCs from the stem cell graft donor, sampled from the stem cell graft. The receptors shown here come from a human donor who donated a stem cell graft to a child with acute myeloid leukemia.

This chain joins TRBV9 and TRBJ2-1, with TRBD2 matching 15 bases. The germline V gene has CDR1 SGDLS and CDR2 YYNGEE. The CDR3 has 17 amino acids. J gave up 4 bases and V 3 bases, and 5 bases lay outside the gene matches. CDR3: CASSGTSGRVKYNEQFF. The CDR3 DNA reads as TGTGCCAGCAGCGGGACTAGCGGGAGGGTCAAATACAATGAGCAGTTCTTC.

Only a few counts were recorded for this clonotype. V and J are TRBV12-3 or TRBV12-4 and TRBJ2-1; either TRBD1 or TRBD2 may supply D (6 bases each). Trimming removed 1 base at V and 9 bases at J, with 19 bases between. The CDR3 loop spans 16 amino acids. DNA of the CDR3: TGTGCCAGCAGTTTAGGTACAGGGACTGGAAGAGGTGAGCAGTTCTTC. Protein sequence: CASSLGTGTGRGEQFF.

In this sample, this clonotype turned up a few times. The chain recombines TRBV20-1 with TRBJ2-3; D possibly corresponds to TRBD2 (5 bases). The CDR3 is made up of 14 amino acids. The ends were cut back, 6 bases at V and 1 base at J, with 14 bases in the middle. The germline V gene encodes CDR1 DFQATT and CDR2 SNEGSKA (reference sequence). This chain's CDR3 is CSAPGFRGTDTQYF. The CDR3 DNA is TGCAGTGCCCCGGGATTTCGGGGCACAGATACGCAGTATTTT.

J is TRBJ2-3 and V is TRBV20-1; 9 nucleotides match TRBD2. CDR3 length: 14 amino acids. Germline V gene data show CDR1 as DFQATT and CDR2 as SNEGSKA (reference sequence). The V segment lost 5 bases and the J segment 5 bases; nucleotides outside the gene matches: 8. The CDR3 spells CSAGPSGIGDTQYF. CDR3 DNA sequence: TGCAGTGCTGGCCCTAGCGGGATTGGAGATACGCAGTATTTT.

The chain links TRBV5-6 to TRBJ2-7, with D maybe TRBD1 (5 bases). Germline assignment: CDR1 SGHDT and CDR2 YYEEEE. Trimming took 3 bases from V and 2 from J, leaving 9 bases between them. The CDR3 spans 13 residues. Here the CDR3 reads CASSWAGPYEQYF. As DNA, the CDR3 is TGTGCCAGCAGCTGGGCAGGGCCCTACGAGCAGTACTTC. The variable domain in full, completed from reference TRBV5-6 and TRBJ2-7, reads DAGVTQSPTHLIKTRGQQVTLRCSPKSGHDTVSWYQQALGQGPQFIFQYYEEEERQRGNFPDRFSGHQFPNYSSELNVNALLLGDSALYLCASSWAGPYEQYFGPGTRLTVT.

The sample holds many counts of this clonotype. The genes are TRBV20-1 and TRBJ2-1; maybe TRBD1 (6 bases). Germline CDR1 DFQATT, CDR2 SNEGSKA (reference sequence). This CDR3 region has 13 residues. Trimming left V 5 bases short and J 9 bases short, with 17 bases between. CDR3 region: CSAPQGGKGEQFF. CDR3 DNA: TGCAGTGCTCCCCAAGGGGGAAAGGGTGAGCAGTTCTTC.

The chain couples TRBV29-1 to TRBJ2-7; 9 bases fit TRBD2. The CDR3 runs to 12 residues. Trimming removed 3 bases from V and 5 bases from J; junction bases left unmatched: 2. CDR1 and CDR2 from the germline V gene are SQVTM and ANQGSEA. CDR3 amino acids: CSVEASGNEQYF. In DNA, the CDR3 is TGCAGCGTTGAGGCTAGCGGGAACGAGCAGTACTTC.

This clonotype has at least ten counts. This chain links TRBV11-1 with TRBJ2-4, with 11 nucleotides matching TRBD2. J gave up 6 bases and V 5 bases, and 15 bases lay outside the gene matches. The germline V gene encodes CDR1 SGHAT and CDR2 FQDESV (reference sequence). CDR3 length: 18 amino acids. CDR3 DNA: TGTGCCAGCAGCCGAGAACTAGCGGGAGTGGTGGGCGGAAACATTCAGTACTTC. Residues: CASSRELAGVVGGNIQYF.

This clonotype was detected many times. J is TRBJ2-2 and V is TRBV20-1; a weak D match, TRBD1 (5 bases). This CDR3 region has 15 residues. In germline, CDR1 is DFQATT, CDR2 SNEGSKA (reference sequence). V was shortened by 1 base and J by 0 bases, with 9 bases between the two germline ends. Written as DNA, the CDR3 is TGCAGTGCTAGAGTAGCAGGGACGAACACCGGGGAGCTGTTTTTT. Its translation is CSARVAGTNTGELFF.

This clonotype turned up a few times. V and J are TRBV15 and TRBJ2-7, with 8 bases identical to TRBD2. After removal of 0 bases from V and 0 bases from J, the junction contained 7 bases not matched to a gene. The CDR3 extends over 17 amino acids. Germline lookup yields CDR1 LNHNV and CDR2 YYDKDF (reference sequence). This CDR3 is CATSRDGASGSSYEQYF. CDR3 coding DNA: TGTGCCACCAGCAGAGATGGGGCCAGCGGGAGCTCCTACGAGCAGTACTTC.

CDR3 in amino acids: CAIRDRLTTSSTDTQYF. The CDR3 region has the DNA TGTGCCATCAGAGACAGATTAACAACCTCTAGCACAGATACGCAGTATTTT. J is TRBJ2-3 and V is TRBV10-3; tentatively, D is TRBD1 (5 bases). Per germline, CDR1 ENHRY and CDR2 SYGVKD. The CDR3 spans 17 residues. Trimming removed 6 bases at V and 0 bases at J, with 19 bases between.

This clonotype has ten or more counts. This chain uses TRBV29-1 with TRBJ1-1, with D maybe TRBD1 (6 bases). This CDR3 is built from 14 residues. Trimming left V 4 bases short and J 0 bases short, with 12 bases between. Per the germline V gene, CDR1 is SQVTM and CDR2 is ANQGSEA. The DNA of the CDR3 is TGCAGCGTTGTGCAGGGACACGTGAACACTGAAGCTTTCTTT. Translating it yields CSVVQGHVNTEAFF.

At least ten counts were recorded for this clonotype. The CDR3 spells CASSFSYSGRTYEQYF. CDR3 sequence (DNA): TGTGCCAGCAGTTTCTCTTATTCAGGGAGGACCTACGAGCAGTACTTC. The V and J genes are TRBV28 and TRBJ2-7, with D possibly being TRBD2 (6 bases). The germline CDR1 and CDR2 sequences are MDHEN and SYDVKM. CDR3 length: 16 amino acids. V gave up 3 bases and J gave up 2 bases, with 17 bases separating them.

This clonotype showed up just a few times. This chain connects TRBV28 to TRBJ1-6; no clear D gene. The CDR3 loop spans 13 amino acids. CDR1 and CDR2 from the germline V gene are MDHEN and SYDVKM. The V end lost 9 bases, the J end lost 10 bases, and 16 bases lay between the germline ends. CDR3 in amino acids: CASDPRSGSPLHF. In nucleotides, the CDR3 is TGTGCCAGTGATCCTAGAAGTGGGTCACCCCTCCACTTT.

This rearrangement joins TRBV27 to TRBJ1-1; weak D call: TRBD1 (6 bases). Germline CDR1 MNHEY, CDR2 SMNVEV (reference sequence). This CDR3 is built from 13 residues. V lost 11 bases, J lost 4 bases, and 17 bases lay in between. As DNA, the CDR3 is TGTGCCCCAAAGCGAGGGGGTGGCACTGAAGCTTTCTTT. Translating gives CAPKRGGGTEAFF.

The J gene is TRBJ2-1, the V gene TRBV11-2, with 9 bases fitting TRBD2. The CDR3 is made up of 18 amino acids. The junction had 17 bases not matched to a gene; V was cut back by 4 bases and J by 7 bases. Per germline, CDR1 SGHAT and CDR2 FQNNGV. The CDR3 here is CASSYTPRTSTSGNEQFF. The CDR3 DNA is TGTGCCAGCAGCTACACCCCGCGGACTAGCACTAGCGGGAATGAGCAGTTCTTC.

In its sample, this clonotype was seen a few times. The chain employs TRBV27 and TRBJ1-5; the D is unclear. Germline V gene sequence: CDR1 MNHEY, CDR2 SMNVEV (reference sequence). Trimming pared 6 bases from V and 3 bases from J, leaving 9 bases between. The CDR3 is 13 amino acids. The CDR3 region has the DNA TGTGCCAGCAGGGCTCTAAACAATCAGCCCCAGCATTTT. It translates to CASRALNNQPQHF.

The J gene is TRBJ2-3, the V gene TRBV9; 14 positions agree with TRBD2. The CDR3 has 21 amino acids. Trimming removed 0 bases from V and 4 bases from J; junction bases left unmatched: 16. Germline V gene data show CDR1 as SGDLS and CDR2 as YYNGEE. The CDR3 DNA is TGTGCCAGCAGCGTAGCTACGATTGTGGGGACTAGCGGGAGATCGGCAGATACGCAGTATTTT. Translated: CASSVATIVGTSGRSADTQYF.

The table lists this clonotype with many counts. V usage is TRBV29-1 and J usage is TRBJ2-7, with 8 bases identical to TRBD2. The trim removed 7 bases at V and 1 base at J, leaving 6 bases unmatched. CDR3 size: 13 residues. Germline-derived CDR1 and CDR2 are SQVTM and ANQGSEA. The CDR3 sequence: CSGNSGTSYEQYF. DNA of the CDR3: TGCAGCGGGAATAGCGGGACGTCCTACGAGCAGTACTTC.

The sample holds a few counts of this clonotype. The V and J genes are TRBV6-2 or TRBV6-3 and TRBJ2-2; the match to TRBD2 covers 7 bases. Trimming at V came to 8 bases and at J to 2 bases, leaving 8 bases not matched to a gene. This CDR3 comprises 15 residues. Germline V gives CDR1 MNHEY, CDR2 SVGEGT. The CDR3 loop reads CASGSGTTNTGELFF. The CDR3 nucleotides read TGTGCCAGCGGTTCCGGGACTACCAACACCGGGGAGCTGTTTTTT.

The genes are TRBV15 and TRBJ1-4, with D maybe TRBD1 (5 bases). V lost 4 bases, J lost 3 bases, and 15 bases lay in between. The CDR3 extends over 16 amino acids. From germline, CDR1 is LNHNV and CDR2 YYDKDF (reference sequence). CDR3 in DNA: TGTGCCACCAGCACGTGGGGGAAGGGCGCTAATGAAAAACTGTTTTTT. This translates into CATSTWGKGANEKLFF.

This clonotype appeared a few times. This chain joins TRBV12-3 or TRBV12-4 and TRBJ2-3, with 12 bases identical to TRBD2. The CDR3 is 15 amino acids. V lost 6 bases to trimming and J lost 2 bases; unmatched junction nucleotides: 3. CDR3 amino acids: CASSWTSGTTDTQYF. The CDR3 nucleotides are TGTGCCAGCAGCTGGACTAGCGGGACCACAGATACGCAGTATTTT.

This clonotype showed up many times. V gene TRBV20-1 combines with J gene TRBJ2-7; 10 bases agree with TRBD2. The CDR3 runs to 15 residues. Germline CDR1 DFQATT, CDR2 SNEGSKA (reference sequence). J lost 5 bases, V lost 0 bases, and 7 bases had no gene match. The CDR3 loop reads CSARDPSGSGNEQYF. The CDR3 coding sequence is TGCAGTGCTAGAGATCCTAGCGGGAGCGGTAACGAGCAGTACTTC.

This clonotype was detected a few times. The chain recombines TRBV3-1 with TRBJ2-7; the D gene could be TRBD1 or TRBD2 (5 bases each). Germline loops: CDR1 LGHDT, CDR2 YNNKEL (reference sequence). The ends were cut back, 1 base at V and 1 base at J, with 8 bases in the middle. This CDR3 is built from 14 residues. In DNA form, the CDR3 reads TGTGCCAGCAGCCAAGGAGGGGAGTCCTACGAGCAGTACTTC. As protein: CASSQGGESYEQYF.